This T cell receptor beta chain was recorded in a study of human T cells and chemical hapten exposure. Study background: Variation in per-sample TCR yields came mainly from small pooled library volume differences. Whole-study results and caveats: The number of TCRs above 1 in 1000 frequency did not change after DPC sensitization.

As concerns this clonotype: Its target is not known.

The CDR3 consists of 16 residues. Looked up from germline, CDR1 is MNHNY and CDR2 is SVGAGI (reference sequence). V dropped 4 bases and J dropped 3; count of bases not matched to a gene: 10. In the library, unique molecular identifiers were attached to individual cDNA molecules. Authors' processing steps: Per sample, the median was roughly 96,000 TCRs, with values from roughly 23,000 to 700,000. TCRdb called the 5' RACE reads again in MiXCR, with one record for every CDR3 protein. The V and J calls shown here were made by TCRdb, not taken from the authors' results. The top ten hold under 3% of the sample, which has some 78,000 distinct CDR3 sequences, roughly 7.7% seen once. Researchers extracted total RNA from unfractionated whole blood.

This receptor was obtained from a male donor in good health. This chain connects TRBV6-6 to TRBJ1-2, with 8 positions matching TRBD1. CDR3 sequence: CASSFSTETGDYGYTF. CDR3 bases: TGTGCCAGCAGTTTTTCAACGGAGACAGGGGACTATGGCTACACCTTC.